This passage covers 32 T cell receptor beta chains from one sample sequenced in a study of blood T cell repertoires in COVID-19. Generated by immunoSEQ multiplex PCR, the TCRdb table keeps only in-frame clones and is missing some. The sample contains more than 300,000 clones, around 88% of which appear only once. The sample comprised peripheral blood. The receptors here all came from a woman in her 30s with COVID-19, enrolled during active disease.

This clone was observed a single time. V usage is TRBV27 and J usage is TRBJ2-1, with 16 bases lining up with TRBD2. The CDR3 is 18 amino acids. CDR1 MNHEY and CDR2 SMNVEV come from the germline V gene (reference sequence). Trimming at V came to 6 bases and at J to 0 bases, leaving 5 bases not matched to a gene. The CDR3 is CASRGTSGGASSYNEQFF. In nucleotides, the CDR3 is TGTGCCAGCAGGGGGACTAGCGGGGGGGCTAGCTCCTACAATGAGCAGTTCTTC.

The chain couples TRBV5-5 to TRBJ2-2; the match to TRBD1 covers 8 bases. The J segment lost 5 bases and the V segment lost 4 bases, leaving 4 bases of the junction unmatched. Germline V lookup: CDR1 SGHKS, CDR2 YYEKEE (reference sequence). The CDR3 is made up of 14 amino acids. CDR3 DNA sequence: TGTGCCAGCAGCCACCGGACAGGGACCGGGGAGCTGTTTTTT. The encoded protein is CASSHRTGTGELFF.

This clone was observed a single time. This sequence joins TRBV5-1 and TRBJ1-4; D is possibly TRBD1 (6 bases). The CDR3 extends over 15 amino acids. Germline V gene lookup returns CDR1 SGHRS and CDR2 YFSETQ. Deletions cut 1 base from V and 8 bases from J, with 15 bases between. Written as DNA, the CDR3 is TGCGCCAGCAGCTTGTGGGCAGGGGCAGGAGAAAAACTGTTTTTT. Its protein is CASSLWAGAGEKLFF.

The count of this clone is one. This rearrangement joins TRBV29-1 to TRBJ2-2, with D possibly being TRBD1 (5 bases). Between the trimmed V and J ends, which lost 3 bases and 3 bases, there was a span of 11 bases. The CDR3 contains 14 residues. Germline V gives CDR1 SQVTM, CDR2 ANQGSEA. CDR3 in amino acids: CSVEDKLHTGELFF. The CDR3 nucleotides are TGCAGCGTTGAGGACAAGCTGCACACCGGGGAGCTGTTTTTT.

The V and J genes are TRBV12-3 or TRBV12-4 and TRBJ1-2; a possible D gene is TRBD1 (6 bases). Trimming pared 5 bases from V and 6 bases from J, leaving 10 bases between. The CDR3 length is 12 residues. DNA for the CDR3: TGTGCCAGCAGTAGGACAGTCGATGGCTACACCTTC. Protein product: CASSRTVDGYTF.

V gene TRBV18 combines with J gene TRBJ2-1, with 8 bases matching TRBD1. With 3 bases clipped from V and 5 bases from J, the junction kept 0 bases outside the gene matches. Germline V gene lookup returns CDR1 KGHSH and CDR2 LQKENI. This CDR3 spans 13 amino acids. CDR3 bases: TGTGCCAGCTCACCGGACAGGGACAATGAGCAGTTCTTC. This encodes CASSPDRDNEQFF.

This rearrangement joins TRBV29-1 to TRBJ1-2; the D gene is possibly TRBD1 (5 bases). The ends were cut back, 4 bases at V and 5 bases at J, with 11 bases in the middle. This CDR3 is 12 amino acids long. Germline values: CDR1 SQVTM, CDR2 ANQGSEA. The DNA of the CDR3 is TGCAGCGTTGGGCGGGGGGGATATGGCTACACCTTC. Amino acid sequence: CSVGRGGYGYTF.

The CDR3 sequence is CASSNRNYEQYV. Written as DNA, the CDR3 is TGTGCCAGCAGTAACAGGAACTACGAGCAGTACGTC. The chain couples TRBV6-5 to TRBJ2-7; tentative D call: TRBD1 (5 bases). Germline V gene lookup returns CDR1 MNHEY and CDR2 SVGAGI. CDR3 length: 12 amino acids. V was trimmed by 5 bases and J by 3 bases, leaving 8 bases between them.

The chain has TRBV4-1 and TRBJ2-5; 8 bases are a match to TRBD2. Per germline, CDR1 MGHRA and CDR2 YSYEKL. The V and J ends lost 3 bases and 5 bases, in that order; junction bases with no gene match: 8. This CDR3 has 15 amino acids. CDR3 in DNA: TGCGCCAGCAGCCAGGGGACTCGCGGGGGGGAGACCCAGTACTTC. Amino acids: CASSQGTRGGETQYF.

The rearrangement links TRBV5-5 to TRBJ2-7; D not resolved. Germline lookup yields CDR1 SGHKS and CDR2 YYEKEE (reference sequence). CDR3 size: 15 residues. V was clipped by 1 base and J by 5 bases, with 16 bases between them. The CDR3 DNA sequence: TGTGCCAGCAGCTTGCGGCTAGTAGGTATCGACGAGCAGTACTTC. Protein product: CASSLRLVGIDEQYF.

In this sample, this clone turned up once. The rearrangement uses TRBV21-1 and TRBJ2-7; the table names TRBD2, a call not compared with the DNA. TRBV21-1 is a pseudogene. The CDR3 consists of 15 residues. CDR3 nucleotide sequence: TGTGCCAGCAGCAAAGCGCTATCGTCACTTCCCGAGCAGTACGTC. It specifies CASSKALSSLPEQYV.

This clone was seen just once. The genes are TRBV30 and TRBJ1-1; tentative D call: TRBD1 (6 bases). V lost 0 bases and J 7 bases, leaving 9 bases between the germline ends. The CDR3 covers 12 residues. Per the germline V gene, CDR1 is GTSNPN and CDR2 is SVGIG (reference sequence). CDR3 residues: CAWSVGAGEAFF. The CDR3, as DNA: TGTGCCTGGAGTGTGGGGGCGGGTGAAGCTTTCTTT.

This chain's CDR3 is CAIKPGLNYPGTNEKLFF. CDR3 in DNA: TGTGCCATCAAGCCGGGACTGAACTACCCTGGGACTAATGAAAAACTGTTTTTT. This rearrangement joins TRBV10-3 to TRBJ1-4; possible D gene TRBD1, 5 bases. Germline values: CDR1 ENHRY, CDR2 SYGVKD. Trimming pared 7 bases from V and 2 bases from J, leaving 23 bases between. This CDR3 is built from 18 residues.

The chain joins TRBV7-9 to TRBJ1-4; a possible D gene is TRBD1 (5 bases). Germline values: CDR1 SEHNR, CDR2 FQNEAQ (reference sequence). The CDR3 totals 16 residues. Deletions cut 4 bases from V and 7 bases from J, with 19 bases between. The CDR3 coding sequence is TGTGCCAGCAGCTCGAAAGGGGCGAATTCGGTTGAAAAACTGTTTTTT. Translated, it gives CASSSKGANSVEKLFF. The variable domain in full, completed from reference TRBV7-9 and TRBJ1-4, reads DTGVSQNPRHKITKRGQNVTFRCDPISEHNRLYWYRQTLGQGPEFLTYFQNEAQLEKSRLLSDRFSAERPKGSFSTLEIQRTEQGDSAMYLCASSSKGANSVEKLFFGSGTQLSVL.

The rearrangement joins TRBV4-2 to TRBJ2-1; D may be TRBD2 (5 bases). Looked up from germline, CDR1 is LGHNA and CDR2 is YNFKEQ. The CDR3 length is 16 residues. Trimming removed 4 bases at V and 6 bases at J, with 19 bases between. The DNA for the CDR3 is TGTGCCAGCAGCCGGGGTGCTAGCTCTCAGCTCAATGAGCAGTTCTTC. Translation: CASSRGASSQLNEQFF.

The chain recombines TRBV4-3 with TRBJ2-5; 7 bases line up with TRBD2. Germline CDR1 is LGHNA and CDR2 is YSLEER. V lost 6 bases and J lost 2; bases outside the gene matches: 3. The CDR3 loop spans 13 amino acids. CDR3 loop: CASSRTRQETQYF. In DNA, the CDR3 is TGCGCCAGCAGTAGGACTAGACAAGAGACCCAGTACTTC.

CDR3 coding DNA: TGTGCCAGCAGCTTAGATAGGGGTTACACTGAAGCTTTCTTT. Its translation: CASSLDRGYTEAFF. The chain links TRBV7-2 to TRBJ1-1; possible D gene TRBD1, 5 bases. Looked up from germline, CDR1 is SGHTA and CDR2 is FQGNSA. CDR3 size: 14 residues. V was shortened by 1 base and J by 3 bases, with 9 bases between the two germline ends. Based on the CDR3 plus reference TRBV7-2 and TRBJ1-1, the full variable domain is GAGVSQSPSNKVTEKGKDVELRCDPISGHTALYWYRQSLGQGLEFLIYFQGNSAPDKSGLPSDRFSAERTGGSVSTLTIQRTQQEDSAVYLCASSLDRGYTEAFFGQGTRLTVV.

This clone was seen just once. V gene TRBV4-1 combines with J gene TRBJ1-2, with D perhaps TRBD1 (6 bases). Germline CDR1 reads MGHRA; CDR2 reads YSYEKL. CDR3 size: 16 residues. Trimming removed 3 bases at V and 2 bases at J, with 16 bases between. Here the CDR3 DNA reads TGCGCCAGCAGCCAGGGACACTTCGATCCGAACTATGGCTACACCTTC. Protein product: CASSQGHFDPNYGYTF.

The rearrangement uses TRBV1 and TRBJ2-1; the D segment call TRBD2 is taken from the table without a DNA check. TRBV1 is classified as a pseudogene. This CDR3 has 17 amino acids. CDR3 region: CTSSLKPGLYSHNEQFF. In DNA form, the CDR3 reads TGCACCAGCAGCCTGAAACCGGGACTATATTCCCACAATGAGCAGTTCTTC.

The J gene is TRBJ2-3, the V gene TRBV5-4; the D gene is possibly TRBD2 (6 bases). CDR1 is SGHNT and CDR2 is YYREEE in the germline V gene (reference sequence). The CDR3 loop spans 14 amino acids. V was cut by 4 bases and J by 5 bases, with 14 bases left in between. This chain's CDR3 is CASSPPGEKDTQYF. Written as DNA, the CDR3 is TGTGCCAGCAGCCCTCCGGGAGAGAAAGATACGCAGTATTTT.

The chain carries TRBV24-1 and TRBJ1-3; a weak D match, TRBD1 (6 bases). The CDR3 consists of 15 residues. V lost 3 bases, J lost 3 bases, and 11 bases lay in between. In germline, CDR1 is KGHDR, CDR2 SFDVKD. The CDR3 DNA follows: TGTGCCACCAGTGATCCTCGGGACATTGGAAACACCATATATTTT. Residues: CATSDPRDIGNTIYF.

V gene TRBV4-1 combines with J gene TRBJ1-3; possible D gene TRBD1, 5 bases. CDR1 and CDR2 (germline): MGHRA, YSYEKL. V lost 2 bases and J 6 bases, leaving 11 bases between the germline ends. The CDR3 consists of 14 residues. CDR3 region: CASSQRQGPNTIYF. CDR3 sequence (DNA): TGCGCCAGCAGCCAACGGCAGGGTCCAAACACCATATATTTT.

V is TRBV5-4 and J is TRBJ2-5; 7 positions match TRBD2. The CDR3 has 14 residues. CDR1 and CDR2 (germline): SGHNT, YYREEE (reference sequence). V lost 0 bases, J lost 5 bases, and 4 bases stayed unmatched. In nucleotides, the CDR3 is TGTGCCAGCAGCTTGGGGAGCGGGGTGGAGACCCAGTACTTC. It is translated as CASSLGSGVETQYF.

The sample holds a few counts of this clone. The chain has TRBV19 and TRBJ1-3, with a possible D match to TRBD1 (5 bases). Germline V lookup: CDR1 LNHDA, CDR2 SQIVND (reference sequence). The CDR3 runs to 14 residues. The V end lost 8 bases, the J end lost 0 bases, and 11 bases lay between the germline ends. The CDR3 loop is CASWGTYSGNTIYF. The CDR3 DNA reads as TGTGCCAGTTGGGGCACCTACTCTGGAAACACCATATATTTT. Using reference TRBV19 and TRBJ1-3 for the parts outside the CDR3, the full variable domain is DGGITQSPKYLFRKEGQNVTLSCEQNLNHDAMYWYRQDPGQGLRLIYYSQIVNDFQKGDIAEGYSVSREKKESFPLTVTSAQKNPTAFYLCASWGTYSGNTIYFGEGSWLTVV.

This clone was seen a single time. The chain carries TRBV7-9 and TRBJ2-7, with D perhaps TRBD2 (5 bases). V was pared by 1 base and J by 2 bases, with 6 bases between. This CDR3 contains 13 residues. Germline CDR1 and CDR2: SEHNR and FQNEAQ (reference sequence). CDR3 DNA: TGTGCCAGCAGCTTAGAGCGGACCTACGAGCAGTACTTC. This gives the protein CASSLERTYEQYF.

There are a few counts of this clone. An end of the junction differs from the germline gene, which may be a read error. CDR3 region: CASSSKNREPRGNF. CDR3 DNA sequence: TGTGCCAGCAGCTCCAAAAACCGGGAGCCAAGGGGTAACTTC. The rearrangement uses TRBV7-3 and TRBJ2-7, with D possibly being TRBD2 (6 bases). The CDR3 runs 14 residues. Looked up from germline, CDR1 is SGHTA and CDR2 is FQGTGA.

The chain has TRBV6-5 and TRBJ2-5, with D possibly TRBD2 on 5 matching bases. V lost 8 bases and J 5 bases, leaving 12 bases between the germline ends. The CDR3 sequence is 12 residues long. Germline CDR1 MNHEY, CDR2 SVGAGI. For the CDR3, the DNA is TGTGCCAGCTCGGGCGGCGGGGAGACCCAGTACTTC. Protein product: CASSGGGETQYF.

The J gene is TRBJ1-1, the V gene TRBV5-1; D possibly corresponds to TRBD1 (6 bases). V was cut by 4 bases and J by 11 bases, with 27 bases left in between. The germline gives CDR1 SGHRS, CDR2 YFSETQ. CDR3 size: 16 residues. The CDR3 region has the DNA TGCGCCAGCAGCAACCCCTCCCCCGGGGGGCGCGATAGGGCTTTCTTT. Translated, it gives CASSNPSPGGRDRAFF.

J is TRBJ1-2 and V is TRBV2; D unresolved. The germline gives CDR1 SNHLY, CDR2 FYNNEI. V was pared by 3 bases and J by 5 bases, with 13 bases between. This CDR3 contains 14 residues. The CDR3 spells CASSDLSLGYGYTF. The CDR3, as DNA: TGTGCCAGCAGTGATCTATCCCTCGGGTATGGCTACACCTTC.

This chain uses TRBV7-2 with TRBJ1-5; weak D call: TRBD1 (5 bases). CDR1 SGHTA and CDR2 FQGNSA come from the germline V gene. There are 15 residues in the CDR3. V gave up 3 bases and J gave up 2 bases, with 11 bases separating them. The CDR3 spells CASSFRVGRNQPQHF. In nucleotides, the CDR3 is TGTGCCAGCAGCTTCAGGGTGGGGCGCAATCAGCCCCAGCATTTT.

The CDR3 bases are TGTGCCAGCACAAGGGGACAGGACACAGATACGCAGTATTTT. Translated, it gives CASTRGQDTDTQYF. The chain couples TRBV6-5 to TRBJ2-3; 8 bases are a match to TRBD1. The CDR3 consists of 14 residues. Germline CDR1 is MNHEY and CDR2 is SVGAGI. V lost 7 bases and J lost 2; bases outside the gene matches: 5.

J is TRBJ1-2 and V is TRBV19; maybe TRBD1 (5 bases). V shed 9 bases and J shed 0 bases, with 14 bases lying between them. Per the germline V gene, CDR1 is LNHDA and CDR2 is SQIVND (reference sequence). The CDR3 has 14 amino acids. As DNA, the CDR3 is TGTGCCAGCAGGGAATGGCCAGCTAACTATGGCTACACCTTC. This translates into CASREWPANYGYTF.